These 17 T cell receptor beta chains were all obtained from the same sample, sequenced in a study of PD-1 blockade in mismatch repair-deficient tumors. Libraries were prepared by immunoSEQ multiplex PCR; TCRdb keeps only in-frame clonotypes and omits some of them. Of some 100,000 clones in the sample, 65% to 85% were seen once. Sequencing was performed on peripheral blood, taken roughly eight months after starting pembrolizumab. Receptors originate from an adult with mismatch repair-deficient cancer.

This clone has just a few counts. This chain connects TRBV4-2 to TRBJ1-5; the D gene is possibly TRBD1 (5 bases). Trimming left V 0 bases short and J 7 bases short, with 19 bases between. This CDR3 spans 17 amino acids. CDR1 LGHNA and CDR2 YNFKEQ come from the germline V gene. The CDR3 spells CASSQDGGREGSQPQHF. As DNA, the CDR3 is TGTGCCAGCAGCCAAGATGGGGGTAGGGAGGGGAGCCAGCCCCAGCATTTT.

This clone has only one observation. This CDR3 is also generated by other DNA sequences in the sample. The rearrangement links TRBV9 to TRBJ2-2; D is uncertain. CDR1 and CDR2 (germline): SGDLS, YYNGEE. Trimming removed 2 bases at V and 5 bases at J, with 7 bases between. This CDR3 is built from 13 residues. This chain's CDR3 is CASSVGGTGELFF. For the CDR3, the DNA is TGTGCCAGCAGCGTCGGTGGGACCGGGGAGCTGTTTTTT.

V is TRBV19 and J is TRBJ1-2; D is unclear. Trimming left V 5 bases short and J 6 bases short, with 19 bases between. The germline V gene encodes CDR1 LNHDA and CDR2 SQIVND (reference sequence). The CDR3 loop spans 15 amino acids. This CDR3 is CASSPRGGRMNGYTF. As DNA, the CDR3 is TGTGCCAGTAGTCCCCGAGGTGGGCGCATGAATGGCTACACCTTC.

The J gene is TRBJ2-7, the V gene TRBV7-9; TRBD1 agrees at 7 bases. The J segment lost 2 bases and the V segment lost 3 bases, leaving 4 bases of the junction unmatched. This CDR3 has 14 residues. The V gene's germline CDR1 is SEHNR and CDR2 FQNEAQ (reference sequence). CDR3: CASSFNQGAYEQYF. The CDR3, as DNA: TGTGCCAGCAGCTTTAACCAGGGGGCCTACGAGCAGTACTTC.

This clone was seen a single time. The chain is built from TRBV7-2 and TRBJ2-3; unclear D gene. The V end lost 1 base, the J end lost 4 bases, and 18 bases lay between the germline ends. In germline, CDR1 is SGHTA, CDR2 FQGNSA. The CDR3 loop spans 17 amino acids. In DNA form, the CDR3 reads TGTGCCAGCAGCTTAGGGTGGCCCCAAAAAGGCGCAGATACGCAGTATTTT. Translation gives CASSLGWPQKGADTQYF.

The rearrangement links TRBV6-1 to TRBJ2-5; 9 bases map to TRBD2. The germline V gene encodes CDR1 MNHNS and CDR2 SASEGT. V gave up 2 bases and J gave up 7 bases; unmatched junction bases: 5. This CDR3 has 14 residues. CDR3 DNA: TGTGCCAGCAGTGAAAGGGGTAGCGGGGGGACCCAGTACTTC. Translating it yields CASSERGSGGTQYF.

The rearrangement links TRBV6-6 to TRBJ1-1; D ambiguous. Between the trimmed V and J ends, which lost 0 bases and 3 bases, there was a span of 5 bases. The CDR3 extends over 13 amino acids. Germline CDR1 MNHNY, CDR2 SVGAGI (reference sequence). This CDR3 is CASSYSRDTEAFF. In nucleotides, the CDR3 is TGTGCCAGCAGTTACTCCAGAGACACTGAAGCTTTCTTT.

The rearrangement joins TRBV27 to TRBJ1-4; D is unresolved. Germline loops: CDR1 MNHEY, CDR2 SMNVEV (reference sequence). With 6 bases removed from V and 6 bases from J, the gap between germline ends came to 14 bases. The CDR3 is 14 amino acids. As DNA, the CDR3 is TGTGCCAGCAGCCCACTCGAGCCCCATGAAAAACTGTTTTTT. Protein sequence: CASSPLEPHEKLFF.

This clone is a singleton in its sample. The chain uses TRBV30 and TRBJ1-2; 7 bases fit TRBD1. From germline, CDR1 is GTSNPN and CDR2 SVGIG (reference sequence). Trimming took 4 bases from V and 5 from J; bases not matched to a gene: 7. The CDR3 contains 13 residues. The CDR3: CAWKDPTGYGYTF. The CDR3 DNA is TGTGCCTGGAAAGACCCGACAGGGTATGGCTACACCTTC. Variable domain in full (rest from reference TRBV30 and TRBJ1-2): SQTIHQWPATLVQPVGSPLSLECTVEGTSNPNLYWYRQAAGRGLQLLFYSVGIGQISSEVPQNLSASRPQDRQFILSSKKLLLSDSGFYLCAWKDPTGYGYTFGSGTRLTVV.

The rearrangement joins TRBV7-9 to TRBJ2-5; 10 positions agree with TRBD1. V shed 5 bases, J shed 1 base, and the junction held 7 bases outside the gene matches. Per the germline V gene, CDR1 is SEHNR and CDR2 is FQNEAQ (reference sequence). CDR3 length: 16 amino acids. DNA for the CDR3: TGTGCCAGCAGCCACCGGGACAGGGGTCCCCAAGAGACCCAGTACTTC. Protein product: CASSHRDRGPQETQYF.

J is TRBJ1-2 and V is TRBV21-1. TRBV21-1 is a pseudogene segment. This CDR3 contains 14 residues. CDR3 sequence reads: CASSEGRELYGYTF. CDR3 DNA sequence: TGTGCCAGCAGCGAGGGACGGGAGCTCTATGGCTACACCTTC.

The chain couples TRBV5-1 to TRBJ2-1; D not resolved. There are 15 residues in the CDR3. Germline CDR1 is SGHRS and CDR2 is YFSETQ. V lost 1 base to trimming and J lost 4 bases, with 12 bases between them. CDR3 protein: CASSLRDQLYNEQFF. CDR3 bases: TGCGCCAGCAGCTTGCGAGACCAACTTTACAATGAGCAGTTCTTC.

J is TRBJ2-5 and V is TRBV7-9; tentative D call: TRBD2 (5 bases). This CDR3 comprises 12 residues. The germline V and J ends were trimmed by 0 bases and 7 bases, with 6 bases remaining between them. Germline-derived CDR1 and CDR2 are SEHNR and FQNEAQ (reference sequence). As DNA, the CDR3 is TGTGCCAGCAGCTTAGCGGCGGGGACCCAGTACTTC. It encodes CASSLAAGTQYF.

The chain joins TRBV11-3 to TRBJ2-7, with 9 bases that match TRBD2. The CDR3 is made up of 15 amino acids. Unmatched junction bases numbered 5, after V lost 3 bases and J lost 2 bases. Germline lookup yields CDR1 SGHNT and CDR2 YENEEA. The CDR3 DNA reads TGTGCCAGCAGCTTCGACCCTAGCGGGGCCTACGAGCAGTACTTC. This translates into CASSFDPSGAYEQYF.

This clone has only one observation. The rearrangement joins TRBV6-5 to TRBJ2-7, with 9 bases identical to TRBD2. V was clipped by 5 bases and J by 5 bases; unmatched bases: 7. The germline gives CDR1 MNHEY, CDR2 SVGAGI. The CDR3 totals 14 residues. CDR3 region: CASSIAGVSNEQYF. Written as DNA, the CDR3 is TGTGCCAGCAGTATAGCGGGAGTTAGTAACGAGCAGTACTTC.

The CDR3 region has the DNA TGTGCCAGTAGTTTTTTGGGGGAGGGTGGCTACACCTTC. The encoded protein is CASSFLGEGGYTF. The V call is TRBV19, the J call TRBJ1-2; D possibly corresponds to TRBD1 (5 bases). The germline V and J ends were trimmed by 5 bases and 7 bases, with 14 bases remaining between them. The CDR3 totals 13 residues. Germline lookup yields CDR1 LNHDA and CDR2 SQIVND (reference sequence).

The V gene is TRBV5-1, the J gene TRBJ2-7, with 14 positions matching TRBD2. This CDR3 comprises 16 residues. Looked up from germline, CDR1 is SGHRS and CDR2 is YFSETQ. The J segment lost 2 bases and the V segment lost 4 bases, leaving 5 bases of the junction unmatched. The CDR3 DNA sequence: TGCGCCAGCAGCCCCGGACTAGCGGGAGGTACCTACGAGCAGTACTTC. It yields the protein CASSPGLAGGTYEQYF.